This TCR beta chain was sequenced for a study of T cell clusters in autoimmune cytopenias. TRB was amplified by touch-down multiplex PCR, primer pools A and B combined. TCRdb re-called the multiplex PCR reads; one entry per CDR3 protein, DNA not given. The ten most abundant clones cover 3% to 3.5% of a sample with fewer than 10,000 distinct CDR3 sequences. Study-level results: Clustering suggested that physiological T cell clusters were missing in primary autoimmune cytopenia patients.

TRB was amplified from roughly 250 ng of peripheral blood genomic DNA per sample. Points on this clonotype: Its cognate antigen is unknown.

The clonotype was recovered from a human donor with an autoimmune cytopenia or autoimmune hepatitis (not recorded which). Sequenced sample: peripheral blood.

The chain's CDR3 is CASSIGPSYTEAFF. The chain employs TRBV6-2 or TRBV6-3 and TRBJ1-1. In germline, CDR1 is MNHEY, CDR2 SVGEGT. The CDR3 is made up of 14 amino acids.